This passage covers 20 T cell receptor beta chains from one sample sequenced in a study of Graves' ophthalmopathy and Graves' hyperthyroidism. Transcripts of RNA were the source for amplifying TCR beta CDR3 regions. Investigators did first-round RT-PCR with HTBI primers, then second-round multiplex PCR. TCRdb reprocessed the multiplex PCR reads with MiXCR, giving one entry per CDR3 protein. The data show around 590,000 distinct CDR3 sequences, under 45% seen once. The sequenced sample was peripheral blood or thyroid tissue (not recorded which). Source of these receptors: an adult man with Graves' hyperthyroidism.

This clonotype came up once. This chain uses TRBV20-1 with TRBJ1-1, with D uncertain. V lost 3 bases and J lost 0, with 14 bases in between. Germline V gene data show CDR1 as DFQATT and CDR2 as SNEGSKA (reference sequence). This CDR3 spans 15 amino acids. The CDR3 nucleotides read TGCAGTGCTAGTGGTAGCGGGAACCTGAACACTGAAGCTTTCTTT. This encodes CSASGSGNLNTEAFF.

V and J are TRBV6-5 and TRBJ1-4; D unresolved. The length of the CDR3 is 15 residues. Trimming removed 2 bases at V and 5 bases at J, with 12 bases between. Germline V gene sequence: CDR1 MNHEY, CDR2 SVGAGI. In DNA, the CDR3 is TGTGCCAGCAGTTACGGGGTAGCCCGGAATGAAAAACTGTTTTTT. This encodes CASSYGVARNEKLFF.

The chain has TRBV5-4 and TRBJ1-1; D uncertain. V was pared by 1 base and J by 14 bases, with 18 bases between. CDR3 length: 13 amino acids. Germline lookup yields CDR1 SGHNT and CDR2 YYREEE (reference sequence). The CDR3 DNA is TGTGCCAGCAGCTTGACGGCGGTCAATGAGCAGTTCTTT. Amino acids: CASSLTAVNEQFF.

This clonotype was found many times. The DNA is left out, because the CDR3 cannot be placed on it with certainty; the CDR3 is given as TCRdb lists it. The CDR3 sequence: CASILGQGNSEAFF. The chain employs TRBV2 and TRBJ1-1; whether TRBD1, the table's D call, matches the DNA was not checked. The germline V gene has CDR1 SNHLY and CDR2 FYNNEI. The length of the CDR3 is 14 amino acids, counting both ends.

This clonotype was recorded at least ten times. The chain employs TRBV20-1 and TRBJ2-6; D is perhaps TRBD1 (6 bases). With 5 bases removed from V and 0 bases from J, the gap between germline ends came to 14 bases. Per the germline V gene, CDR1 is DFQATT and CDR2 is SNEGSKA (reference sequence). There are 16 residues in the CDR3. CDR3 nucleotides: TGCAGTGCTCCCCGGGACACTTCCTCTGGGGCCAACGTCCTGACTTTC. The encoded protein is CSAPRDTSSGANVLTF.

The V gene is TRBV10-3, the J gene TRBJ1-1, with D maybe TRBD1 (6 bases). There are 15 residues in the CDR3. The V and J ends lost 4 bases and 14 bases respectively, with 26 bases between them. Germline loops: CDR1 ENHRY, CDR2 SYGVKD. The CDR3 loop reads CAISGGRGLDNEQFF. The CDR3 DNA sequence: TGTGCCATCAGTGGAGGCAGGGGTTTGGACAATGAGCAGTTCTTT.

This clonotype was counted at least ten times. The chain is built from TRBV12-3 or TRBV12-4 and TRBJ2-2, with D possibly matching TRBD2 (5 bases). CDR3 size: 17 residues. V shed 3 bases and J shed 5 bases, with 19 bases lying between them. CDR3 amino acids: CASSLKLGSQRTGELFF. As DNA, the CDR3 is TGTGCCAGCAGTTTGAAACTGGGGAGTCAACGGACCGGGGAGCTGTTTTTT.

The rearrangement uses TRBV9 and TRBJ2-7; unclear D gene. The germline V and J ends were trimmed by 3 bases and 7 bases, with 8 bases remaining between them. The CDR3 length is 11 residues. Germline V gene sequence: CDR1 SGDLS, CDR2 YYNGEE. CDR3 sequence reads: CASSEDPEQYF. In DNA, the CDR3 is TGTGCCAGCAGCGAGGACCCGGAGCAGTACTTC.

This chain joins TRBV18 and TRBJ2-3, with TRBD2 matching over 11 bases. V dropped 1 base and J dropped 2; count of bases not matched to a gene: 8. The CDR3 consists of 18 residues. Germline-derived CDR1 and CDR2 are KGHSH and LQKENI. The DNA for the CDR3 is TGTGCCAGCTCACCACGGGTACTGGGACTAGCGGACACAGATACGCAGTATTTT. Encoded protein: CASSPRVLGLADTDTQYF.

This clonotype was detected many times. The V and J genes are TRBV7-3 and TRBJ2-2; D remains unclear. The CDR3 runs 15 residues. Germline loops: CDR1 SGHTA, CDR2 FQGTGA. V was shortened by 5 bases and J by 0 bases, with 10 bases between the two germline ends. In DNA, the CDR3 is TGTGCCAGCAGCCTCACGTCCGCGAACACCGGGGAGCTGTTTTTT. Encoded protein: CASSLTSANTGELFF.

The gene calls are TRBV15 and TRBJ2-4; either TRBD1 or TRBD2 may fit D (6 bases each). The CDR3 sequence is 14 residues long. The germline gives CDR1 LNHNV, CDR2 YYDKDF (reference sequence). Trimming stripped 6 bases from V and 8 bases from J, with 17 bases between. CDR3 loop: CATRGSPEGDIQYF. DNA for the CDR3: TGTGCCACCAGGGGAAGCCCGGAGGGGGACATTCAGTACTTC.

The V gene is TRBV24-1, the J gene TRBJ2-7; TRBD2 aligns across 12 bases. The CDR3 extends over 15 amino acids. The ends lost 5 bases at V and 7 bases at J; junction bases unmatched: 8. From germline, CDR1 is KGHDR and CDR2 SFDVKD. The CDR3 protein is CATSVPSGRGNEQYF. In DNA, the CDR3 is TGTGCCACCAGTGTCCCTAGCGGGAGGGGTAATGAGCAGTACTTC.

This clonotype was detected once. V and J are TRBV20-1 and TRBJ1-4; weak D call: TRBD1 (5 bases). The V gene lost 3 bases and the J gene lost 5 bases, with 16 bases spanning the gap. This CDR3 contains 15 residues. Per germline, CDR1 DFQATT and CDR2 SNEGSKA (reference sequence). The CDR3 sequence is CSASGGGTYNEKLFF. The DNA for the CDR3 is TGCAGTGCTAGCGGGGGGGGGACCTACAATGAAAAACTGTTTTTT.

This clonotype was detected only a few times. At one end the junction does not follow the germline gene, possibly because of a read error. The gene calls are TRBV5-5 and TRBJ1-1, with D maybe TRBD1 (5 bases). CDR3 length: 18 residues. Germline-derived CDR1 and CDR2 are SGHKS and YYEKEE (reference sequence). In nucleotides, the CDR3 is TGCGCCAGCAGCCAAGATGCGGGGGGTTATCCTATTCTTACTGAAGCTTTCTTT. This gives the protein CASSQDAGGYPILTEAFF.

J is TRBJ1-5 and V is TRBV19; weak D call: TRBD1 (5 bases). The germline gives CDR1 LNHDA, CDR2 SQIVND (reference sequence). The V end lost 5 bases, the J end lost 3 bases, and 14 bases lay between the germline ends. CDR3 size: 15 residues. The CDR3 region is CASSARDGVNQPQHF. The CDR3 DNA reads TGTGCCAGTAGTGCCCGGGACGGGGTCAATCAGCCCCAGCATTTT.

Notes on this clonotype: In this CDR3 the conserved last residue, phenylalanine or tryptophan, is missing, so a read error is likely. The DNA is omitted, as the CDR3 cannot be located on it reliably, and the CDR3 follows TCRdb's listing. This sequence joins TRBV5-1 and TRBJ1-1. Counting both end residues, the CDR3 totals 10 amino acids. Germline V gene sequence: CDR1 SGHRS, CDR2 YFSETQ. CDR3 in amino acids: CASSLGLASM.

This clonotype has at least ten counts. The V gene is TRBV13, the J gene TRBJ2-5; the match to TRBD2 covers 12 bases. V shed 5 bases and J 6 bases; nucleotides not matched to a gene: 10. The CDR3 has 16 amino acids. The germline gives CDR1 PRHDT, CDR2 FYEKMQ (reference sequence). CDR3 amino acids: CASSPPTSGSRKTQYF. The CDR3 bases are TGTGCCAGCAGCCCACCGACTAGCGGGAGTAGGAAGACCCAGTACTTC.

This clonotype has a count of ten or more. The rearrangement joins TRBV29-1 to TRBJ2-7; 14 bases are shared with TRBD2. The CDR3 is 18 amino acids. CDR1 is SQVTM and CDR2 is ANQGSEA in the germline V gene. V lost 0 bases to trimming and J lost 6 bases; unmatched junction nucleotides: 13. The CDR3 sequence: CSVEDPTSGRAKDCEQYF. The DNA of the CDR3 is TGCAGCGTTGAAGACCCGACTAGCGGGAGGGCCAAAGATTGCGAGCAGTACTTC.

This sequence joins TRBV7-9 and TRBJ2-1; D is unresolved. The DNA end is a closer match to TRBJ2-7, so the J assignment may be wrong. The germline V gene has CDR1 SEHNR and CDR2 FQNEAQ (reference sequence). The CDR3 runs to 14 residues. The CDR3 loop reads CASSLSVEYNEQYF. In DNA form, the CDR3 reads TGTGCCAGCAGCTTAAGCGTCGAGTACAATGAGCAGTACTTC.

The sample holds many counts of this clonotype. This sequence joins TRBV9 and TRBJ1-5, with no clear D. The CDR3 consists of 14 residues. Per the germline V gene, CDR1 is SGDLS and CDR2 is YYNGEE. V gave up 0 bases and J gave up 4 bases, with 8 bases separating them. The CDR3 loop is CASSVAPVNQPQHF. CDR3 sequence (DNA): TGTGCCAGCAGCGTAGCACCTGTTAATCAGCCCCAGCATTTT.